The following is a T cell receptor beta chain sequence with its context. What it recognizes is unknown. The sample comes from a study of vaccination and CD4 T cells after COVID-19. The study's findings and limits: Spike mono-reactivity was found in 304 of 307 vaccine-specific clones from convalescent patients.

TCRdb recomputed calls from the PCR reads with MiXCR, one row per CDR3 protein. Here the sample spans approximately 20,000 distinct CDR3 sequences, about three fifths being singletons. Germline CDR1 reads SGHTA; CDR2 reads FQGNSA. The CDR3 extends over 14 amino acids. V was clipped by 3 bases and J by 2 bases, with 9 bases between them. The TCR was taken from a human donor who had recovered from COVID-19. J is TRBJ2-3 and V is TRBV7-2, with D possibly being TRBD2 (5 bases). The sequenced sample was CD4+ T cells from blood, obtained before SARS-CoV-2 vaccination. CDR3 DNA: TGTGCCAGCAGCTTGGGCGGGCACACAGATACGCAGTATTTT. This translates into CASSLGGHTDTQYF.